A selection of T cell receptor beta chains follows, all from one sample in a study of blood T cell repertoires in COVID-19. Assay: immunoSEQ multiplex PCR; the TCRdb copy retains only in-frame clones and omits some. The sample has roughly 180,000 clones, roughly three quarters seen once; the top ten hold about 18%. Sequencing was performed on peripheral blood. These receptors all stem from a man in his 60s with active or convalescent COVID-19. CDR3s include the opening cysteine and the closing phenylalanine or tryptophan. A D gene is named only where the DNA matches it firmly. Size is stated for part of the rows, as once, few or many counts, or as a class when the clone is expanded.

clone size	V gene	D gene	J gene	CDR3 protein	CDR3 DNA
NA	TRBV7-3	NA	TRBJ1-5	CASSSGINQPQHF	TGTGCCAGCAGCTCGGGGATCAATCAGCCCCAGCATTTT
few	TRBV5-1	NA	TRBJ1-2	CASSLGLSYGYTF	TGCGCCAGCAGCTTAGGACTGAGCTATGGCTACACCTTC
once	TRBV3-1/TRBV3-2	TRBD1	TRBJ2-1	CASRSSDRGNEQFF	TGTGCCAGCAGATCATCCGACAGGGGCAATGAGCAGTTCTTC
NA	TRBV19	NA	TRBJ2-5	CASSINSQETQYF	TGTGCCAGTAGTATCAACTCCCAAGAGACCCAGTACTTC
NA	TRBV7-9	TRBD2	TRBJ2-3	CASSFPLAGVSTDTQYF	TGTGCCAGCAGCTTCCCATTGGCGGGAGTCAGCACAGATACGCAGTATTTT
NA	TRBV19	TRBD1	TRBJ1-2	CASKGQGATVYGYTF	TGTGCCAGTAAGGGGCAGGGGGCAACTGTCTATGGCTACACCTTC
NA	TRBV10-3	NA	TRBJ1-1	CAISSQPTAMNTEAFF	TGTGCCATCAGTTCCCAACCGACAGCCATGAACACTGAAGCTTTCTTT
NA	TRBV15	NA	TRBJ2-3	CATSPRPRDTQYF	TGTGCCACCAGTCCTAGACCGAGAGATACGCAGTATTTT
NA	TRBV7-2	TRBD2	TRBJ2-1	CASLTGLAGYNEQFF	TGTGCCAGCCTAACAGGACTAGCGGGTTACAATGAGCAGTTCTTC
NA	TRBV4-1	TRBD2	TRBJ2-2	CASSQFLSPGLAGGYTGELFF	TGCGCCAGCAGCCAATTCCTCTCCCCGGGACTAGCGGGAGGGTACACCGGGGAGCTGTTTTTT
NA	TRBV5-1	TRBD2	TRBJ2-5	CASSLVAGGQETQYF	TGCGCCAGCAGCTTGGTGGCGGGAGGGCAAGAGACCCAGTACTTC
NA	TRBV19	NA	TRBJ1-1	CASIPRGGLISNTEAFF	TGTGCCAGTATCCCAAGGGGAGGGCTTATCTCGAACACTGAAGCTTTCTTT
NA	TRBV3-1/TRBV3-2	NA	TRBJ2-2	CASSRSGGELFF	TGTGCCAGCAGCCGGAGCGGTGGGGAGCTGTTTTTT
NA	TRBV7-2	NA	TRBJ2-4	CASSSGLLAKNIQYF	TGTGCCAGCAGCTCCGGACTACTAGCCAAAAACATTCAGTACTTC
NA	TRBV6-2/TRBV6-3	TRBD2	TRBJ2-1	CASSSITSGKMIEQFF	TGTGCCAGCAGTTCCATCACTAGCGGGAAAATGATCGAGCAGTTCTTC
NA	TRBV10-3	NA	TRBJ2-7	CAIKGRGREQYF	TGTGCCATCAAGGGCAGGGGGAGGGAGCAGTACTTC
few	TRBV30	TRBD2	TRBJ2-5	CAWIPTSEGGETQYF	TGTGCCTGGATTCCGACTAGCGAGGGGGGAGAGACCCAGTACTTC
NA	TRBV18	NA	TRBJ2-3	CASSIADPSTDTQYF	TGTGCCAGCTCAATAGCGGATCCTAGCACAGATACGCAGTATTTT
few	TRBV7-8	TRBD2	TRBJ2-3	CASSLARLAGRTQYF	TGTGCCAGCAGCTTAGCGCGGCTAGCGGGGAGGACGCAGTATTTT
NA	TRBV21-1	NA	TRBJ2-7	CASSFGTVVGEQYF	TGTGCCAGCAGCTTTGGGACAGTCGTGGGCGAGCAGTACTTC
few	TRBV9	NA	TRBJ1-3	CASSVGQGGGNTIYF	TGTGCCAGCAGCGTAGGTCAGGGAGGAGGAAACACCATATATTTT
NA	TRBV2	NA	TRBJ1-6	CASSVRGVSSYNSPLHF	TGTGCCAGCAGTGTCAGGGGTGTTAGCTCCTATAATTCACCCCTCCACTTT
NA	TRBV25-1	TRBD1	TRBJ2-5	CASSERQGARETQYF	TGTGCCAGCAGTGAACGACAGGGGGCAAGGGAGACCCAGTACTTC
NA	TRBV28	NA	TRBJ2-3	CASSIPTSTDTQYF	TGTGCCAGCAGTATCCCGACAAGCACAGATACGCAGTATTTT
NA	TRBV19	NA	TRBJ2-3	CASSIGYRSTDTQYF	TGTGCCAGTAGTATCGGGTACAGGAGCACAGATACGCAGTATTTT
NA	TRBV11-2	TRBD1	TRBJ1-5	CASSLRGQSNQPQHF	TGTGCCAGCAGCTTAAGGGGGCAAAGCAATCAGCCCCAGCATTTT
NA	TRBV28	TRBD2	TRBJ2-3	CASSYTSATGTQYF	TGTGCCAGCAGTTATACTAGCGCCACGGGTACGCAGTATTTT
NA	TRBV27	NA	TRBJ1-6	CASSLQRTDSPLHF	TGTGCCAGCAGTTTACAAAGAACTGATTCACCCCTCCACTTT
NA	TRBV13	NA	TRBJ2-7	CASSLGPGDEQYF	TGTGCCAGCAGCTTAGGGCCCGGGGACGAGCAGTACTTC
many	TRBV27	NA	TRBJ2-7	CASRSLDSPYEQYF	TGTGCCAGCAGGAGTCTGGACAGCCCGTACGAGCAGTACTTC
NA	TRBV7-9	TRBD2	TRBJ2-7	CAIGGDDDEQYF	TGTGCCATCGGGGGGGACGACGACGAGCAGTACTTC
NA	TRBV19	NA	TRBJ2-3	CASSGLGHGTDTQYF	TGTGCCAGTAGTGGCCTGGGGCATGGCACAGATACGCAGTATTTT
NA	TRBV28	TRBD2	TRBJ2-3	CASSFSGTRTSGGDTQYF	TGTGCCAGCAGTTTTTCGGGGACCCGGACTAGCGGGGGAGATACGCAGTATTTT
NA	TRBV7-2	TRBD2	TRBJ2-1	CASSLELAVNEQFF	TGTGCCAGCAGCTTAGAGCTAGCGGTTAATGAGCAGTTCTTC
NA	TRBV18	TRBD1	TRBJ1-1	CASSLIIGDSAEGGAFF	TGTGCCAGCTCACTTATAATCGGGGACAGTGCCGAAGGGGGCGCTTTCTTT
NA	TRBV19	NA	TRBJ1-1	CASSIDRVTEAFF	TGTGCCAGTAGTATAGATCGGGTTACTGAAGCTTTCTTT
NA	TRBV27	TRBD2	TRBJ2-3	CASSLGLAGFTSTDTQYF	TGTGCCAGCAGTTTAGGACTAGCGGGATTCACTAGCACAGATACGCAGTATTTT
NA	TRBV18	TRBD1	TRBJ2-7	CASSRTGQEQYF	TGTGCCAGCTCACGGACAGGGCAAGAGCAGTACTTC
NA	TRBV7-2	TRBD1	TRBJ1-1	CASSAPGQGAEAFF	TGTGCCAGCAGCGCCCCGGGACAGGGCGCTGAAGCTTTCTTT
NA	TRBV6-2/TRBV6-3	TRBD2	TRBJ2-7	CASSSSGRASEQYF	TGTGCCAGCAGCTCTAGCGGGAGGGCCTCCGAGCAGTACTTC
NA	TRBV19	TRBD1	TRBJ2-1	CATTGQGGPSGPNEQFF	TGTGCCACTACGGGACAGGGGGGGCCTAGCGGTCCGAATGAGCAGTTCTTC
few	TRBV2	TRBD1	TRBJ2-1	CASSGRGWNEQFF	TGTGCCAGCAGTGGCAGGGGGTGGAATGAGCAGTTCTTC